Listed below are T cell receptor beta chains from one sample, sequenced in a study of T cell changes during pregnancy in multiple sclerosis. The data were produced by immunoSEQ multiplex PCR, yet TCRdb's version contains in-frame clones alone and is incomplete. The sample lists just under 85,000 clones; roughly nine tenths were seen once. The sample consisted of peripheral blood, taken in the first trimester of pregnancy. The receptors come from a female donor with multiple sclerosis, enrolled in a pregnancy study. Each CDR3 is given with its conserved first and last residue. Fields, in order: CDR3 DNA, CDR3 protein, D gene, J gene, V gene, clone size. The D gene is left open where the match is weak. The size of a clone is reported for some rows only, either as once, few or many, or as a class for expanded clones.

DNA: TGTGCCAGCAGTGACAGGGGGAATAGCAATCAGCCCCAGCATTTT
CDR3: CASSDRGNSNQPQHF
D: TRBD1
J: TRBJ1-5
V: TRBV28
size: .

DNA: TGTGCCAGCAGCGTCAGTACTAATTCACCCCTCCACTTT
CDR3: CASSVSTNSPLHF
D: .
J: TRBJ1-6
V: TRBV11-1
size: once

DNA: TGTGCCAGCAGTGACGACAGGGGCCGGAACACTGAAGCTTTCTTT
CDR3: CASSDDRGRNTEAFF
D: TRBD1
J: TRBJ1-1
V: TRBV6-1
size: once

DNA: TGCGCCAGCAGCCAGGGTGGACCGGGTTCGGGGGTGACAGCACTCTCCCGCTATGGCTACACCTTC
CDR3: CASSQGGPGSGVTALSRYGYTF
D: .
J: TRBJ1-2
V: TRBV5-1
size: .

DNA: TGTGCCAGCAGCCAAGAATCCTGGCCCAATACTTGGGGGGAGTACACAGATACGCAGTATTTT
CDR3: CASSQESWPNTWGEYTDTQYF
D: .
J: TRBJ2-3
V: TRBV4-2
size: .

DNA: TGTGCCACCAGCAGAGACAGACTCCCCTCCAATGAGCAGTTCTTC
CDR3: CATSRDRLPSNEQFF
D: .
J: TRBJ2-1
V: TRBV15
size: .

DNA: TGTGCCAGCAGTTTGTCAGGCAATCAGCCCCAGCATTTT
CDR3: CASSLSGNQPQHF
D: .
J: TRBJ1-5
V: TRBV27
size: .

DNA: TGTGCCAGCAAGCGACTAGCGGGAGAAGTCGATGAGCAGTTCTTC
CDR3: CASKRLAGEVDEQFF
D: TRBD2
J: TRBJ2-1
V: TRBV2
size: once

DNA: TGTGCCAGCAGCCCTGCAGGGGGACCTTTGAACACTGAAGCTTTCTTT
CDR3: CASSPAGGPLNTEAFF
D: TRBD1
J: TRBJ1-1
V: TRBV5-4
size: .

DNA: TGCGCCAGCGACAGGGGGCTATCATATAATTCACCCCTCCACTTT
CDR3: CASDRGLSYNSPLHF
D: TRBD1
J: TRBJ1-6
V: TRBV23-1
size: .

DNA: TGTGCCAGTAGTCTACAGGGGGCACTAAACACCGGGGAGCTGTTTTTT
CDR3: CASSLQGALNTGELFF
D: TRBD1
J: TRBJ2-2
V: TRBV19
size: .

DNA: TGTGCCAGCAGCTCCCGGACTAGCGGGGTGGGGACCGATACGCAGTATTTT
CDR3: CASSSRTSGVGTDTQYF
D: TRBD2
J: TRBJ2-3
V: TRBV11-3
size: .

DNA: TGTGCCAGCAGCCCAAGGACAGGTGGCTACACCTTC
CDR3: CASSPRTGGYTF
D: TRBD1
J: TRBJ1-2
V: TRBV9
size: .

DNA: TGCAGTGCCAGACTAGCGGCGACGCAGTATTTT
CDR3: CSARLAATQYF
D: TRBD2
J: TRBJ2-3
V: TRBV20-1
size: .

DNA: TGTGCCAGCTCACCCGCACAGGTGAACACTGAAGCTTTCTTT
CDR3: CASSPAQVNTEAFF
D: .
J: TRBJ1-1
V: TRBV18
size: .

DNA: TGCGCCAGCAGCAACTACAACAATGAGCAGTTCTTC
CDR3: CASSNYNNEQFF
D: .
J: TRBJ2-1
V: TRBV5-1
size: .

DNA: TGCGCCAGCAGCCAAGATTGGGGCGGGACCTCCTACGAGCAGTACTTC
CDR3: CASSQDWGGTSYEQYF
D: .
J: TRBJ2-7
V: TRBV4-1
size: once

DNA: TGTGCCAGCAGCCTCAGACAGGGAGAAGAGACCCAGTACTTC
CDR3: CASSLRQGEETQYF
D: TRBD1
J: TRBJ2-5
V: TRBV7-3
size: .

DNA: TGTGCCAGTAGTATCGGACAGGGGCGGGGCGAGCAGTACTTC
CDR3: CASSIGQGRGEQYF
D: TRBD1
J: TRBJ2-7
V: TRBV19
size: .

DNA: TGCAGCGTCGCTAGCGGGGCATACAATGAGCAGTTCTTC
CDR3: CSVASGAYNEQFF
D: TRBD2
J: TRBJ2-1
V: TRBV29-1
size: .

DNA: TGTGCCAGCAGTCCGACCTGGCGGGAGCATCTCGAGCAGTACTTC
CDR3: CASSPTWREHLEQYF
D: TRBD2
J: TRBJ2-7
V: TRBV28
size: .

DNA: TGTGCCAGCAGACCCGGGAGAGGCGGTAATTCACCCCTCCACTTT
CDR3: CASRPGRGGNSPLHF
D: .
J: TRBJ1-6
V: TRBV7-2
size: .

DNA: TGTGCCAGCAGCGTAGCTAGGACTACCCGGGAGACCCAGTACTTC
CDR3: CASSVARTTRETQYF
D: .
J: TRBJ2-5
V: TRBV9
size: .

DNA: TGCGCCAGCAGCTTGGCCCTAGGACAAGTAAAGTTAGCTAACTATGGCTACACCTTC
CDR3: CASSLALGQVKLANYGYTF
D: .
J: TRBJ1-2
V: TRBV5-1
size: .

DNA: TGTGCCAGCAGTGCCTGGACAGGGGCCGGCGATGAGCAGTTCTTC
CDR3: CASSAWTGAGDEQFF
D: TRBD1
J: TRBJ2-1
V: TRBV25-1
size: .

DNA: TGTGCCAGCAGCCAAGGACTAGCGGGAGCAGATACGCAGTATTTT
CDR3: CASSQGLAGADTQYF
D: TRBD2
J: TRBJ2-3
V: TRBV4-2
size: .

DNA: TGTGCCAGTAGAAGGTCAGGGCCGGATGACTCTAGAAATGAGCAGTTCTTC
CDR3: CASRRSGPDDSRNEQFF
D: .
J: TRBJ2-1
V: TRBV19
size: .

DNA: TGTGCCAGCAGCTCCCCTCGACAGAAATACTACGAGCAGTACTTC
CDR3: CASSSPRQKYYEQYF
D: .
J: TRBJ2-7
V: TRBV7-9
size: .

DNA: TGTGCCAGCAGTTATGGGACTAGCGGGAACTACGAGCAGTACTTC
CDR3: CASSYGTSGNYEQYF
D: TRBD2
J: TRBJ2-7
V: TRBV7-6
size: .

DNA: TGTGCCAGTAGTATGGCCGGGACATTTAGCTATGGCTACACCTTC
CDR3: CASSMAGTFSYGYTF
D: .
J: TRBJ1-2
V: TRBV19
size: .

DNA: TGTGCCTGGAGGCTCCTAGCGGGGAAGTTCTTC
CDR3: CAWRLLAGKFF
D: TRBD2
J: TRBJ2-1
V: TRBV30
size: .

DNA: TGTGCCAGCAGCTTGCCCTTTAGCTCTGGAAACACCATATATTTT
CDR3: CASSLPFSSGNTIYF
D: .
J: TRBJ1-3
V: TRBV5-6
size: once